Given below is one T cell receptor (beta chain) in context. Germline V gene sequence: CDR1 LNHDA, CDR2 SQIVND (reference sequence). V lost 5 bases to trimming and J lost 4 bases, with 15 bases between them. The CDR3 contains 15 residues. The authors' processing: Reference gene primer amplification gave nucleated cell count estimates. Using immunoSEQ multiplex PCR, the repertoire was profiled, and TCRdb retains in-frame clones only, with some absent. Clone size and the V and J calls come from that table; the DNA yielded D and trimming. The sample shows about 86,000 clones, around four fifths of them seen only once. This sample is part of a study of blood T cell repertoires in COVID-19. Study details: The study drew acute and convalescent COVID-19 samples from the United States, Italy and Spain. Sources were T cells, B-cell-depleted T cells, or PBMCs; the material itself was cDNA or gDNA.

The rearrangement joins TRBV19 to TRBJ2-1; D may be TRBD1 (6 bases). Sequencing was performed on peripheral blood. This TCR derives from a man between 50 and 59 years old with acute or convalescent COVID-19. The CDR3 sequence: CASSADSLFYNEQFF. For the CDR3, the DNA is TGTGCCAGTAGTGCGGACAGCCTCTTTTACAATGAGCAGTTCTTC.